A selection of T cell receptor beta chains follows, all from one sample in a study of neoadjuvant anti-PD-1 for oral cavity cancer. Generated by immunoSEQ multiplex PCR, the TCRdb table keeps only in-frame clones and is missing some. This sample carries about 14,000 clones, about 73% of them seen once, and the ten largest clones take 3.2%. Specimen: PBMCs, collected after nivolumab (anti-PD-1) treatment. These receptors all come from a person aged 35-79 years with oral cavity squamous cell carcinoma. Both conserved end residues are part of each CDR3. D genes are given only for firm matches. Only some rows state a clone size, as once, few, many or a class for expanded clones.

size	V	D	J	DNA	CDR3
NA	TRBV11-2	NA	TRBJ1-2	TGTGCCAGCAGCTTAGATGTGGGACGGCCCTATGGCTACACCTTC	CASSLDVGRPYGYTF
few	TRBV28	NA	TRBJ1-5	TGTGCCAGCAGTTTAGACAAAAGGGTACAAGGCAATCAGCCCCAGCATTTT	CASSLDKRVQGNQPQHF
NA	TRBV7-2	NA	TRBJ2-1	TGTGCCAGCAGTGGACGTGCCGGAAATGAGCAGTTCTTC	CASSGRAGNEQFF
few	TRBV7-9	NA	TRBJ1-5	TGTGCCAGCAGCTTATTGGATCAGCCCCAGCATTTT	CASSLLDQPQHF
NA	TRBV27	TRBD2	TRBJ2-2	TGTGCCAGCAGTATAAGCGGGAGGGCCGTATTTGACGGGGAGCTGTTTTTT	CASSISGRAVFDGELFF
NA	TRBV5-1	TRBD2	TRBJ2-7	TGCGCCAGCAGCTTGGCCCTAGGCGGGAGGCCCTACGAGCAGTACTTC	CASSLALGGRPYEQYF
NA	TRBV29-1	NA	TRBJ2-1	TGCAGCGCCTGCAGGTCGGGCTATGAGCAGTTCTTC	CSACRSGYEQFF
NA	TRBV29-1	NA	TRBJ1-4	TGCAGCGTTGAAATGGCGAGTGAAAAACTGTTTTTT	CSVEMASEKLFF
few	TRBV5-1	NA	TRBJ1-1	TGCGCCAGCAGCTTGGGTAACAGGAACACTGAAGCTTTCTTT	CASSLGNRNTEAFF
NA	TRBV6-6	NA	TRBJ2-7	TGTGCCAGCAGTTACCAACAGGGCCCCTACGAGCAGTACTTC	CASSYQQGPYEQYF
NA	TRBV7-2	NA	TRBJ2-7	TGTGCCAGCAGCTGGATCACAGGGACCTACGAGCAGTACTTC	CASSWITGTYEQYF
once	TRBV9	TRBD1	TRBJ2-4	TGTGCCAGCAGCGTAAAAGGGGACAGGTACATTCAGTACTTC	CASSVKGDRYIQYF
few	TRBV2	NA	TRBJ1-2	TGTGCCAGCAGGGGGGAGGTCGGCTACACCTTC	CASRGEVGYTF
NA	TRBV30	NA	TRBJ2-7	TGTGCCTGGAGGCGCTTGGGCGAGCAGTACTTC	CAWRRLGEQYF
NA	TRBV5-1	TRBD2	TRBJ2-5	TGCGCCAGCAGATATATAGCGGGAGCAGGAGAGACCCAGTACTTC	CASRYIAGAGETQYF
NA	TRBV10-2	TRBD1	TRBJ2-5	TGCGCCAGCCGGGGGACAGGGACCGAAGAGACCCAGTACTTC	CASRGTGTEETQYF
NA	TRBV7-3	NA	TRBJ2-7	TGTGCCAGCAGCCCCTATGGAGGGGGGAAGAACGAGCAGTACTTC	CASSPYGGGKNEQYF
NA	TRBV6-5	NA	TRBJ2-7	TGTGCCAGCAGTTCCCTGGGGCTAGCCTACGAGCAGTACTTC	CASSSLGLAYEQYF
NA	TRBV27	NA	TRBJ1-5	TGTGCCAGCAGACCCTCGACAGGCTTCAATCAGCCCCAGCATTTT	CASRPSTGFNQPQHF
NA	TRBV10-3	TRBD1	TRBJ1-2	TGTGCCATCAGTGAGGCCGACAGGGAGGCGGATGGCTACACCTTC	CAISEADREADGYTF
NA	TRBV10-2	NA	TRBJ2-3	TGCGCCAGCAGTGAATACCCAGATACGCAGTATTTT	CASSEYPDTQYF
once	TRBV6-1	TRBD1	TRBJ2-1	TGTGCCAGCAGTGACGGACAGGGGGGAACCTACAATGAGCAGTTCTTC	CASSDGQGGTYNEQFF
NA	TRBV2	TRBD2	TRBJ2-1	TGTGCCAGCAGTCTGAGGACTAGCCCTCATTCTTTTTACAATGAGCAGTTCTTC	CASSLRTSPHSFYNEQFF
few	TRBV6-6	NA	TRBJ2-7	TGTGCCAGCAGTTACCCGTCCTACGAGCAGTACTTC	CASSYPSYEQYF
NA	TRBV6-1	TRBD1	TRBJ2-4	TGTGCCAGCTTCGGACAGGGCCTTAGAAACATTCAGTACTTC	CASFGQGLRNIQYF
NA	TRBV7-6	NA	TRBJ1-3	TGTGCCAGCAGTTTAGGGGGTCCCGCTGGAAACACCATATATTTT	CASSLGGPAGNTIYF